Presented here are 27 T cell receptor beta chains from one specimen sequenced in a study of shared clonotypes between healthy human individuals. Assay: immunoSEQ multiplex PCR; the TCRdb copy retains only in-frame clones and omits some. The profile shows 950,000 to 1,100,000 clones, around 78% of them singletons. Sequencing input: memory CD4+ T cells from PBMCs. The subset denotes: CD45RA-negative fraction. The source of these receptors is a young man in good health. Some clones in this sample may be carry-over from other donors' samples.

This chain uses TRBV27 with TRBJ1-2; TRBD1 matches at 7 bases. This CDR3 spans 15 amino acids. Germline assignment: CDR1 MNHEY and CDR2 SMNVEV (reference sequence). The V gene end was trimmed by 5 bases and the J gene end by 4 bases; junction bases not matched to a gene: 10. The CDR3 nucleotides read TGTGCCAGCAGTCCCTCCGTAGGGGGCGCCTATGGCTACACCTTC. It yields the protein CASSPSVGGAYGYTF.

Turning to this clone: Other DNA variants within this sample encode the same CDR3. CDR3 amino acids: CASSQDRGQPQHF. In DNA, the CDR3 is TGCGCCAGCAGCCAAGATCGCGGTCAGCCCCAGCATTTT. This rearrangement joins TRBV4-3 to TRBJ1-5; D is ambiguous. CDR3 length: 13 amino acids. Germline V gene data show CDR1 as LGHNA and CDR2 as YSLEER. The V gene lost 0 bases and the J gene lost 6 bases, with 6 bases spanning the gap.

V and J are TRBV5-1 and TRBJ2-7; D is perhaps TRBD2 (5 bases). V was clipped by 4 bases and J by 3 bases, with 14 bases between them. Germline values: CDR1 SGHRS, CDR2 YFSETQ. The CDR3 runs 14 residues. The CDR3 protein is CASSPGSAVYEQYF. CDR3 coding DNA: TGCGCCAGCAGCCCGGGGTCCGCAGTCTACGAGCAGTACTTC. Complete variable domain (other parts from reference TRBV5-1 and TRBJ2-7): KAGVTQTPRYLIKTRGQQVTLSCSPISGHRSVSWYQQTPGQGLQFLFEYFSETQRNKGNFPGRFSGRQFSNSRSEMNVSTLELGDSALYLCASSPGSAVYEQYFGPGTRLTVT.

The CDR3 nucleotides read TGTGCCAGCAGTGAACAAGACAGGAGCGAGCAGTACTTC. As protein: CASSEQDRSEQYF. V is TRBV6-1 and J is TRBJ2-7; possible D gene TRBD1, 6 bases. The CDR3 is made up of 13 amino acids. Germline CDR1 MNHNS, CDR2 SASEGT. V lost 2 bases, J lost 6 bases, and 11 bases lay in between.

This clone has only a few counts. Other DNA sequences from this sample encode an identical CDR3 as well. This chain connects TRBV9 to TRBJ1-4, with 8 nucleotides matching TRBD1. Germline V gene sequence: CDR1 SGDLS, CDR2 YYNGEE. Unmatched junction bases numbered 4, after V lost 4 bases and J lost 8 bases. The CDR3 length is 13 residues. As DNA, the CDR3 is TGTGCCAGCAGCCAGGGGGCTGGAGAAAAACTGTTTTTT. As protein: CASSQGAGEKLFF.

This chain uses TRBV7-3 with TRBJ1-1, with D unresolved. CDR1 and CDR2 from the germline V gene are SGHTA and FQGTGA. This CDR3 comprises 15 residues. The V end lost 1 base, the J end lost 0 bases, and 9 bases lay between the germline ends. The CDR3 protein is CASSLMGNMNTEAFF. DNA for the CDR3: TGTGCCAGCAGCTTAATGGGCAACATGAACACTGAAGCTTTCTTT.

The chain recombines TRBV28 with TRBJ2-1, with 13 bases that match TRBD2. The junction had 7 bases not matched to a gene; V was cut back by 5 bases and J by 6 bases. The CDR3 runs to 16 residues. The germline gives CDR1 MDHEN, CDR2 SYDVKM. This chain's CDR3 is CASSRRTSGRSNEQFF. CDR3 nucleotides: TGTGCCAGCAGTCGAAGGACTAGCGGGAGATCCAATGAGCAGTTCTTC.

The chain employs TRBV4-1 and TRBJ2-3, with D possibly matching TRBD1 (6 bases). The CDR3 runs to 13 residues. V lost 3 bases to trimming and J lost 14 bases, with 18 bases between them. The V gene's germline CDR1 is MGHRA and CDR2 YSYEKL. CDR3 in DNA: TGCGCCAGCAGCCAGTCAGGGGACCCCCCGAGGTATTTT. Its protein product is CASSQSGDPPRYF.

This chain connects TRBV28 to TRBJ1-3, with a weak D call TRBD1 (6 bases). V lost 3 bases and J lost 5, with 8 bases in between. The CDR3 length is 13 residues. From germline, CDR1 is MDHEN and CDR2 SYDVKM. The CDR3 nucleotides are TGTGCCAGCAGTTTCGGGGGCAGAAACACCATATATTTT. Residues: CASSFGGRNTIYF.

The V call is TRBV30, the J call TRBJ1-2; unclear D gene. There are 12 residues in the CDR3. V gave up 0 bases and J gave up 4 bases, with 6 bases separating them. Germline lookup yields CDR1 GTSNPN and CDR2 SVGIG (reference sequence). CDR3 loop: CAWSVDPYGYTF. The CDR3 DNA reads TGTGCCTGGAGTGTCGACCCCTATGGCTACACCTTC. Variable domain in full (rest from reference TRBV30 and TRBJ1-2): SQTIHQWPATLVQPVGSPLSLECTVEGTSNPNLYWYRQAAGRGLQLLFYSVGIGQISSEVPQNLSASRPQDRQFILSSKKLLLSDSGFYLCAWSVDPYGYTFGSGTRLTVV.

The V and J genes are TRBV7-2 and TRBJ2-2, with D unclear. The CDR3 covers 14 residues. The V gene lost 3 bases and the J gene lost 6 bases, with 11 bases spanning the gap. Germline lookup yields CDR1 SGHTA and CDR2 FQGNSA. As DNA, the CDR3 is TGTGCCAGCAGCTTTCAAGATGACGCCGGGGAGCTGTTTTTT. Its translation is CASSFQDDAGELFF.

This rearrangement joins TRBV4-3 to TRBJ1-1, with TRBD1 matching 7 bases. With 1 base clipped from V and 10 bases from J, the junction kept 6 bases outside the gene matches. Germline V gene lookup returns CDR1 LGHNA and CDR2 YSLEER. The CDR3 consists of 13 residues. For the CDR3, the DNA is TGCGCCAGCAGCCAAGTCACAGGGGACGGAGCTTTCTTT. Translating gives CASSQVTGDGAFF.

The CDR3 DNA reads as TGCGCCAGCATGTTAGGGGGCATAATCACTGAAGCTTTCTTT. Translating it yields CASMLGGIITEAFF. The chain recombines TRBV5-1 with TRBJ1-1; 7 bases are a match to TRBD1. J gave up 4 bases and V 6 bases, and 9 bases lay outside the gene matches. This CDR3 spans 14 amino acids. Germline assignment: CDR1 SGHRS and CDR2 YFSETQ.

This rearrangement joins TRBV4-3 to TRBJ2-7, with 11 bases matching TRBD2. This CDR3 spans 18 amino acids. With V trimmed by 2 bases and J by 2 bases, 11 bases remained unmatched. Per germline, CDR1 LGHNA and CDR2 YSLEER. CDR3 protein: CASSQKHLTSGIAYEQYF. DNA of the CDR3: TGCGCCAGCAGCCAAAAACACCTGACTAGCGGGATTGCCTACGAGCAGTACTTC.

This clone appeared many times. The chain recombines TRBV30 with TRBJ2-6; 7 bases align to TRBD1. V dropped 3 bases and J dropped 3; count of bases not matched to a gene: 17. CDR1 is GTSNPN, CDR2 SVGIG, per germline (reference sequence). The CDR3 covers 19 residues. The CDR3 DNA follows: TGTGCCTGGAGCGCCGTGGGACAGTTGCCTTTCCTTGGGGCCAACGTCCTGACTTTC. Translating gives CAWSAVGQLPFLGANVLTF.

This chain uses TRBV30 with TRBJ2-2, with D unclear. V lost 3 bases, J lost 6 bases, and 5 bases lay in between. The CDR3 is 11 residues long. The V gene's germline CDR1 is GTSNPN and CDR2 SVGIG (reference sequence). The CDR3 here is CAWRRPGELFF. CDR3 nucleotides: TGTGCCTGGAGGCGTCCCGGGGAGCTGTTTTTT.

As concerns this clone: The sample carries other DNA sequences with the same CDR3. The CDR3 sequence is CASSLAQGGADTQYF. The CDR3 DNA follows: TGCGCCAGCAGCTTGGCTCAGGGAGGGGCAGATACGCAGTATTTT. The chain recombines TRBV5-1 with TRBJ2-3; TRBD2 agrees at 7 bases. The CDR3 totals 15 residues. The germline V gene has CDR1 SGHRS and CDR2 YFSETQ. Unmatched junction bases numbered 5, after V lost 0 bases and J lost 4 bases. The full variable domain, with the rest looked up from reference TRBV5-1 and TRBJ2-3, is KAGVTQTPRYLIKTRGQQVTLSCSPISGHRSVSWYQQTPGQGLQFLFEYFSETQRNKGNFPGRFSGRQFSNSRSEMNVSTLELGDSALYLCASSLAQGGADTQYFGPGTRLTVL.

V is TRBV10-3 and J is TRBJ2-1; D remains unclear. The V gene lost 1 base and the J gene lost 3 bases, with 10 bases spanning the gap. The CDR3 covers 15 residues. The germline V gene encodes CDR1 ENHRY and CDR2 SYGVKD. The CDR3 reads CAISEFKGNYNEQFF. DNA of the CDR3: TGTGCCATCAGTGAGTTCAAAGGCAACTACAATGAGCAGTTCTTC.

About this clone itself: Compared with germline, one end of the junction differs, possibly owing to a read error. The genes are TRBV27 and TRBJ1-1; D might be TRBD1 (5 bases). This CDR3 has 14 residues. Germline lookup yields CDR1 MNHEY and CDR2 SMNVEV (reference sequence). Here the CDR3 DNA reads TGTGCCAGCAGTCCCACCGGGACCAACACCGAAGCTTTCTTT. This sequence encodes CASSPTGTNTEAFF.

The genes are TRBV29-1 and TRBJ2-3; 10 bases match TRBD1. The CDR3 spans 13 residues. V dropped 7 bases and J dropped 5; count of bases not matched to a gene: 6. Germline V lookup: CDR1 SQVTM, CDR2 ANQGSEA. CDR3 nucleotides: TGCAGCGGAAGACAGGGGGCTGTAGATACGCAGTATTTT. Protein sequence: CSGRQGAVDTQYF.

The chain employs TRBV7-2 and TRBJ1-1, with 8 bases fitting TRBD1. The germline CDR1 and CDR2 sequences are SGHTA and FQGNSA. This CDR3 contains 15 residues. J gave up 9 bases and V 5 bases, and 14 bases lay outside the gene matches. In DNA form, the CDR3 reads TGTGCCAGCAGCCAACAAGTTACAGGGGGGGTGAAAGCTTTCTTT. It specifies CASSQQVTGGVKAFF.

The chain recombines TRBV7-2 with TRBJ2-5; D remains unclear. Per the germline V gene, CDR1 is SGHTA and CDR2 is FQGNSA. V shed 0 bases and J shed 5 bases, with 10 bases lying between them. This CDR3 has 14 residues. CDR3: CASSLASLRETQYF. In DNA form, the CDR3 reads TGTGCCAGCAGCTTAGCGAGCCTAAGGGAGACCCAGTACTTC.

The chain combines TRBV7-2 with TRBJ2-5, with 12 bases matching TRBD2. Looked up from germline, CDR1 is SGHTA and CDR2 is FQGNSA. CDR3 size: 16 residues. Losses at the gene ends were 5 bases for V and 4 bases for J; bases not matched to a gene: 8. In DNA form, the CDR3 reads TGTGCCAGCAGCCTTATCGGACTAGCGGGATCAGAGACCCAGTACTTC. It codes for CASSLIGLAGSETQYF. Variable domain in full (rest from reference TRBV7-2 and TRBJ2-5): GAGVSQSPSNKVTEKGKDVELRCDPISGHTALYWYRQSLGQGLEFLIYFQGNSAPDKSGLPSDRFSAERTGGSVSTLTIQRTQQEDSAVYLCASSLIGLAGSETQYFGPGTRLLVL.

The J gene is TRBJ2-5, the V gene TRBV28, with D possibly TRBD2 on 5 matching bases. The germline CDR1 and CDR2 sequences are MDHEN and SYDVKM. Trimming removed 7 bases at V and 5 bases at J, with 8 bases between. The CDR3 is 11 residues long. DNA of the CDR3: TGTGCCAGCACGGAGGAGGAGACCCAGTACTTC. It translates to CASTEEETQYF.

Ten or more counts support this clone. The chain couples TRBV19 to TRBJ2-7, with D perhaps matching TRBD2 (6 bases). The ends were cut back, 6 bases at V and 3 bases at J, with 12 bases in the middle. The CDR3 contains 13 residues. Germline CDR1 and CDR2: LNHDA and SQIVND (reference sequence). For the CDR3, the DNA is TGTGCCAGTAGCGGGAGTTACCTCTACGAGCAGTACTTC. The encoded protein is CASSGSYLYEQYF.

The chain employs TRBV4-3 and TRBJ1-2, with unresolved D. Germline lookup yields CDR1 LGHNA and CDR2 YSLEER. Trimming shortened V by 3 bases and J by 3 bases, and 11 bases separated the two germline ends. This CDR3 comprises 14 residues. In DNA, the CDR3 is TGCGCCAGCAGCCAGATCGCTGGCTACTATGGCTACACCTTC. It translates to CASSQIAGYYGYTF.

The chain recombines TRBV10-3 with TRBJ2-5; 7 bases are shared with TRBD1. Per the germline V gene, CDR1 is ENHRY and CDR2 is SYGVKD. This CDR3 contains 13 residues. V lost 5 bases to trimming and J lost 4 bases; unmatched junction nucleotides: 4. The CDR3 region has the DNA TGTGCCATCAGTAACGACAGGGCAGAGACCCAGTACTTC. Translation gives CAISNDRAETQYF.